This TCR beta chain was recovered during a study of blood T cell repertoires in COVID-19. For the study at large: Italy, Spain and the United States were the sources of the convalescent and acute COVID-19 samples. The analysed material was cDNA or gDNA that came from T cells, B-cell-depleted T cells, or PBMCs.

Original processing notes: Cell counts per sample came from amplifying reference gene primers. Profiling relied on immunoSEQ multiplex PCR, and the TCRdb table lists in-frame clones only, not all of them. The D gene and trimming were derived from the DNA, and the V and J assignments and clone size from that table. The sample has about 400,000 clones, about 89% seen once. Sequenced: peripheral blood. The sequence came from a man aged 35 to 55 with acute or convalescent COVID-19.

The CDR3 DNA follows: TGTGCCAGCAGAACCGGGACAGTCTATGGCTACACCTTC. Translated: CASRTGTVYGYTF. V and J are TRBV12-3 or TRBV12-4 and TRBJ1-2, with 7 bases matching TRBD1. The CDR3 contains 13 residues. The trim removed 6 bases at V and 4 bases at J, leaving 5 bases unmatched.